These 9 T cell receptor beta chains were sequenced from one sample in a study of blood T cell repertoires in COVID-19. Assay: immunoSEQ multiplex PCR; the TCRdb copy retains only in-frame clones and omits some. The sample lists about 280,000 clones, 75% to 90% occurring once. The material sequenced was PBMCs or T cells enriched from blood (not recorded which). Receptor source: a woman in her twenties or thirties with acute COVID-19.

The chain uses TRBV4-1 and TRBJ1-5; no clear D gene. The CDR3 is 17 residues long. Germline V gene lookup returns CDR1 MGHRA and CDR2 YSYEKL. V was trimmed by 2 bases and J by 4 bases, leaving 18 bases between them. The CDR3 protein is CASSQQPPGSSNQPQHF. CDR3 in DNA: TGCGCCAGCAGCCAACAGCCCCCGGGGAGTTCAAATCAGCCCCAGCATTTT.

The J gene is TRBJ2-3, the V gene TRBV10-1; weak D call: TRBD2 (6 bases). V shed 11 bases and J shed 2 bases, with 29 bases lying between them. From germline, CDR1 is WNHNN and CDR2 SYGVQD (reference sequence). The CDR3 contains 18 residues. The CDR3 region is CAPIRLAASSGFTDTQYF. For the CDR3, the DNA is TGCGCCCCAATACGCTTAGCGGCATCAAGTGGGTTCACAGATACGCAGTATTTT.

The J gene is TRBJ2-1, the V gene TRBV19, with 9 bases that match TRBD1. The CDR3 has 18 residues. J gave up 0 bases and V 4 bases, and 10 bases lay outside the gene matches. CDR1 and CDR2 from the germline V gene are LNHDA and SQIVND (reference sequence). The CDR3 DNA reads TGTGCCAGTAGTAGCGGATTATTGGGACAGGGCTCCTACAATGAGCAGTTCTTC. Translating gives CASSSGLLGQGSYNEQFF.

This chain connects TRBV7-2 to TRBJ2-1; D is possibly TRBD1 (5 bases). V gave up 3 bases and J gave up 3 bases, with 12 bases separating them. CDR3 length: 15 amino acids. The V gene's germline CDR1 is SGHTA and CDR2 FQGNSA. The CDR3 sequence is CASSLAGNDYNEQFF. The CDR3 DNA reads as TGTGCCAGCAGCTTGGCAGGGAATGACTACAATGAGCAGTTCTTC.

The chain has TRBV5-1 and TRBJ2-3; TRBD1 matches at 11 bases. V trimming: 4 bases; J trimming: 4 bases; junction bases outside the gene matches: 5. Germline values: CDR1 SGHRS, CDR2 YFSETQ. The CDR3 covers 15 residues. The CDR3 coding sequence is TGCGCCAGCAGCGCCGGGACAGGGGGTGCAGATACGCAGTATTTT. It yields the protein CASSAGTGGADTQYF. The whole variable domain, filled in from reference TRBV5-1 and TRBJ2-3, reads KAGVTQTPRYLIKTRGQQVTLSCSPISGHRSVSWYQQTPGQGLQFLFEYFSETQRNKGNFPGRFSGRQFSNSRSEMNVSTLELGDSALYLCASSAGTGGADTQYFGPGTRLTVL.

This rearrangement joins TRBV4-1 to TRBJ1-1, with TRBD1 matching 11 bases. CDR1 and CDR2 (germline): MGHRA, YSYEKL. The CDR3 has 16 amino acids. After removal of 4 bases from V and 3 bases from J, the junction contained 7 bases not matched to a gene. The CDR3, as DNA: TGCGCCAGCAGCCTGGGGACAGGGGGTTTGGACACTGAAGCTTTCTTT. Protein: CASSLGTGGLDTEAFF.

This clone was seen only a few times. CDR3 region: CATSNRRGLRTGEGDTQYF. In DNA, the CDR3 is TGTGCCACCAGTAATCGGCGGGGACTTCGGACAGGGGAGGGGGATACGCAGTATTTT. The J gene is TRBJ2-3, the V gene TRBV24-1, with TRBD1 matching over 9 bases. Germline-derived CDR1 and CDR2 are KGHDR and SFDVKD. CDR3 length: 19 amino acids. The ends lost 6 bases at V and 6 bases at J; junction bases unmatched: 21.

The chain couples TRBV5-1 to TRBJ2-7; 10 nucleotides align to TRBD2. Per the germline V gene, CDR1 is SGHRS and CDR2 is YFSETQ. The CDR3 covers 15 residues. The trim removed 1 base at V and 7 bases at J, leaving 8 bases unmatched. This CDR3 reads CASSLSSGREEEQYF. For the CDR3, the DNA is TGCGCCAGCAGCTTGTCTAGCGGGAGAGAGGAAGAGCAGTACTTC. The variable domain in full, with the rest retrieved from reference TRBV5-1 and TRBJ2-7, is KAGVTQTPRYLIKTRGQQVTLSCSPISGHRSVSWYQQTPGQGLQFLFEYFSETQRNKGNFPGRFSGRQFSNSRSEMNVSTLELGDSALYLCASSLSSGREEEQYFGPGTRLTVT.

The gene calls are TRBV9 and TRBJ2-3; 11 bases align to TRBD2. Trimming at V came to 3 bases and at J to 4 bases, leaving 7 bases not matched to a gene. The CDR3 runs to 16 residues. Germline V gene data show CDR1 as SGDLS and CDR2 as YYNGEE. The CDR3 loop is CASSAELAGGADTQYF. CDR3 nucleotides: TGTGCCAGCAGCGCGGAATTAGCGGGAGGGGCAGATACGCAGTATTTT. Full variable domain (rest looked up from reference TRBV9 and TRBJ2-3): DSGVTQTPKHLITATGQRVTLRCSPRSGDLSVYWYQQSLDQGLQFLIQYYNGEERAKGNILERFSAQQFPDLHSELNLSSLELGDSALYFCASSAELAGGADTQYFGPGTRLTVL.